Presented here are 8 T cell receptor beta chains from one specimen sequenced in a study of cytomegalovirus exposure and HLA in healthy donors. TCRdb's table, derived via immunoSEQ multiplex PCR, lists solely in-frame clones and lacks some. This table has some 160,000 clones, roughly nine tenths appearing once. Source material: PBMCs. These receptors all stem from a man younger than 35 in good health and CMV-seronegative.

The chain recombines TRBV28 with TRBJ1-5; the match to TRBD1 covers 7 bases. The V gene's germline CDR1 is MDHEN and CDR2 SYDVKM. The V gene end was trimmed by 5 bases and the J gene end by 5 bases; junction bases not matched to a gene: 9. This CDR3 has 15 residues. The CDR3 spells CASSGQDFDDQPQHF. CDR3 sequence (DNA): TGTGCCAGCAGTGGACAGGATTTTGACGATCAGCCCCAGCATTTT. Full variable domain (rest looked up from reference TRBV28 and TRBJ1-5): DVKVTQSSRYLVKRTGEKVFLECVQDMDHENMFWYRQDPGLGLRLIYFSYDVKMKEKGDIPEGYSVSREKKERFSLILESASTNQTSMYLCASSGQDFDDQPQHFGDGTRLSIL.

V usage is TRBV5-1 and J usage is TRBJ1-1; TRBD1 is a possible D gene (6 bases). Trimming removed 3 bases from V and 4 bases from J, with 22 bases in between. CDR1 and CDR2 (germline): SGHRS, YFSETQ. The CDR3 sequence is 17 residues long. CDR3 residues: CASSSPTGELSGTEAFF. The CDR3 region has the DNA TGCGCCAGCAGCTCGCCGACAGGTGAGTTGTCGGGCACTGAAGCTTTCTTT.

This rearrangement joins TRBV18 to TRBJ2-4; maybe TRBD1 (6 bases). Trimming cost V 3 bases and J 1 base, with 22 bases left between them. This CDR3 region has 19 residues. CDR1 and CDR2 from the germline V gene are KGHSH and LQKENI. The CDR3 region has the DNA TGTGCCAGCTCACCGGCCGGGCCCGGGACATTTGGGGCCAAAAACATTCAGTACTTC. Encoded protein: CASSPAGPGTFGAKNIQYF.

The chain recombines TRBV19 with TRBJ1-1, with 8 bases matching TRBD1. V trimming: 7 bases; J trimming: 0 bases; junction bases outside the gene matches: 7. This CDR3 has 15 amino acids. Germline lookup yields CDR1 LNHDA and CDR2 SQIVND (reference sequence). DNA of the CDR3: TGTGCCAGTATCGCGATGGACAGGGTGAACACTGAAGCTTTCTTT. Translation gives CASIAMDRVNTEAFF.

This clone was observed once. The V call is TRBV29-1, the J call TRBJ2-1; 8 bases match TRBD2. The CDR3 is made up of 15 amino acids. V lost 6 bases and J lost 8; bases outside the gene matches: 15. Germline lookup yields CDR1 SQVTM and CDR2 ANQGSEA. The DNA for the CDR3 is TGCAGCGTCGTCGGGAGGGCCTTTTTTATGTATGAGCAGTTCTTC. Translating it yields CSVVGRAFFMYEQFF.

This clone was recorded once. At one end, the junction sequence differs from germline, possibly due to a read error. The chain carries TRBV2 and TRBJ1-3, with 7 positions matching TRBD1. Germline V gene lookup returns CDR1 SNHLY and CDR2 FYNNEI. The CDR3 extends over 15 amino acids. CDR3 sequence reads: CASSDGGGSGNTIYF. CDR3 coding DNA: TGTGCCAGCAGCGACGGAGGGGGCTCTGGGAACACCATATATTTT.

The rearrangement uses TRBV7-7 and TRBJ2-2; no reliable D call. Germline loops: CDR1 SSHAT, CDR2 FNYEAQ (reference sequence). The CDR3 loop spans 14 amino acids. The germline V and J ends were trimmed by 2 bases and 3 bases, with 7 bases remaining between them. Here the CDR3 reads CASSLTRDTGELFF. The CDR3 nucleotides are TGTGCCAGCAGCTTAACTCGGGACACCGGGGAGCTGTTTTTT.

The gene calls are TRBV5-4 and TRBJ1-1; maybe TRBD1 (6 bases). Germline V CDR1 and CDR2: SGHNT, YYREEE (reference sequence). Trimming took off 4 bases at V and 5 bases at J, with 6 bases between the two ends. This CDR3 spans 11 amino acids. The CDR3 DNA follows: TGTGCCAGCAGCAGGGGGACTGAAGCTTTCTTT. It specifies CASSRGTEAFF.